This T cell receptor beta chain was captured in a study of blood T cell repertoires in COVID-19. Looking at the study overall: There were acute and convalescent COVID-19 samples, and they came from the United States, Italy and Spain. T cells, B-cell-depleted T cells, or PBMCs supplied cDNA or gDNA.

The repertoire was sequenced with immunoSEQ multiplex PCR; TCRdb's copy has only in-frame clones and lacks some. In the table there are tens of thousands of clones, around 91% of which are singletons. V lost 1 base and J lost 6, with 15 bases in between. This CDR3 region has 15 residues. Germline V gene lookup returns CDR1 SGHTA and CDR2 FQGNSA. The material sequenced was peripheral blood. The chain is built from TRBV7-2 and TRBJ1-1; the D gene is possibly TRBD1 (6 bases). The clonotype comes from a human donor in a cohort sampled during active COVID-19. Here the CDR3 reads CASSLDHRVDAEAFF. CDR3 nucleotide sequence: TGTGCCAGCAGCTTAGACCACAGGGTTGACGCTGAAGCTTTCTTT.